The source of this TCR beta chain is a study of shared clonotypes between healthy human individuals. Study results and limitations: Few donors restricted represented genetic and exposure-history diversity.

On this clone itself: The antigen remains unidentified.

V was shortened by 5 bases and J by 7 bases, with 14 bases between the two germline ends. Germline CDR1 and CDR2: MNHNY and SVGAGI (reference sequence). The CDR3 has 13 residues. Measured with immunoSEQ multiplex PCR; TCRdb has only the in-frame clones, and not every one. Of approximately 2.3 million clones in the sample, approximately 95% were seen once. This TCR derives from a man aged 18 to 29 in good health. Some clones in this sample may be carry-over from other donors' samples. Material for sequencing was naive CD4+ T cells from PBMCs. As to subset: CD45RA+ positively selected. The chain employs TRBV6-6 and TRBJ1-1; D is undetermined. CDR3 DNA sequence: TGTGCCAGCAGTCAAACAGAACGGCGTGAAGCTTTCTTT. As protein: CASSQTERREAFF.